The source of this T cell receptor (beta chain) is a study of T-cell memory formation after mild COVID-19. TCRdb redid the calling of the 5' RACE reads with MiXCR, one entry per CDR3 protein. This table has about 390,000 distinct CDR3 sequences, about 17% appearing once. This CDR3 is built from 16 residues. Germline CDR1 and CDR2: MGHRA and YSYEKL. V lost 3 bases to trimming and J lost 12 bases; unmatched junction nucleotides: 14. This TCR came from a man aged 18-30 years who had mild COVID-19 (a few samples of this study predate the infection). Cell type and time point are not known. Sequencing was carried out using PBMCs or a T cell subset sorted from them (not recorded which). This chain connects TRBV4-1 to TRBJ2-1, with 10 bases identical to TRBD2. The CDR3 reads CASSHSGGADSKRQFF. CDR3 nucleotide sequence: TGCGCCAGCAGCCACAGCGGGGGGGCCGATTCTAAAAGGCAGTTCTTC.